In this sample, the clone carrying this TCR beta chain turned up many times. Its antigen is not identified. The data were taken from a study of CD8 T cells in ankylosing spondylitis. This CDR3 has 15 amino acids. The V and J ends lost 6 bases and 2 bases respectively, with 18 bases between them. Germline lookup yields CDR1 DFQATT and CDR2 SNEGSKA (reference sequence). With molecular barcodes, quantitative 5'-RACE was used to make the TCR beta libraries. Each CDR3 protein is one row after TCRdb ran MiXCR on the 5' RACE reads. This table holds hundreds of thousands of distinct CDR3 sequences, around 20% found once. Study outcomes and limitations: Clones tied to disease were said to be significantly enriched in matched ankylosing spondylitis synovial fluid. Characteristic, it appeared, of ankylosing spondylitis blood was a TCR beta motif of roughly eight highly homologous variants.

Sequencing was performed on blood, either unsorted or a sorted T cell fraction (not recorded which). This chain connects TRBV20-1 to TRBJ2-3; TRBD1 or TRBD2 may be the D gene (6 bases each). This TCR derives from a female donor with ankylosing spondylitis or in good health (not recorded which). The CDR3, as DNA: TGCAGTGCAATGCGAGGGGGGTTTTCCACAGATACGCAGTATTTT. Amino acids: CSAMRGGFSTDTQYF.